In its sample, the clone carrying this T cell receptor beta chain was seen a few times. Its antigen is currently unknown. Germline V gene sequence: CDR1 MNHNS, CDR2 SASEGT. V was pared by 4 bases and J by 2 bases, with 14 bases between. The CDR3 contains 15 residues. Study results and limitations: Tumor-infiltrating Treg TCR alpha and beta sequences overlapped most with tumor naive CD4+ T cells, then blood naive.

Via MiXCR, TCRdb re-called the 5' RACE reads, giving one row per CDR3 protein. The sample records about 40,000 distinct CDR3 sequences, 15% to 20% being singletons. V gene TRBV6-1 combines with J gene TRBJ1-2; possibly TRBD1 for D (5 bases). The sample taken for sequencing was naive CD4+ T cells sorted from a lymph node. Noted subset: naive CD4+ T cells, CD4+CD45RA+CD25-. This TCR came from a female donor with breast cancer. The chain's CDR3 is CASSVLRVSNYGYTF. CDR3 bases: TGTGCCAGCAGTGTCCTCAGGGTGTCGAACTATGGCTACACCTTC.